This TCR beta chain was recovered during a study of T-cell reconstitution after alpha-beta-depleted transplantation in children. Unique molecular identifiers tagged the TCRbeta library. TCRdb reprocessed the PCR reads via MiXCR and lists one record per CDR3 protein. Counted here are roughly 500,000 distinct CDR3 sequences, roughly 33% occurring once; the ten biggest clones make up more than 2%. The germline CDR1 and CDR2 sequences are LNHNV and YYDKDF (reference sequence). V lost 3 bases, J lost 5 bases, and 6 bases stayed unmatched. The CDR3 sequence is 15 residues long. The chain couples TRBV15 to TRBJ2-5, with 10 bases fitting TRBD2. This receptor was taken from a human donor who donated a stem cell graft to a child with aplastic anemia. Sequences were derived from PBMCs from the stem cell graft donor, sampled from the stem cell graft. The CDR3 nucleotides are TGTGCCACCAGCAGGAGGACTAGCGGCGGGGAGACCCAGTACTTC. Amino acids: CATSRRTSGGETQYF.